This is a list of T cell receptor beta chains from one sample in a study of shared clonotypes between healthy human individuals. Profiled with immunoSEQ multiplex PCR; TCRdb holds only in-frame clones, not every one. This sample has roughly 2.4 million clones, with approximately 94% found just once. The sample comprised naive CD4+ T cells sorted from blood. These receptors were obtained from a man aged 18 to 29 in good health. CDR3s include the opening cysteine and the closing phenylalanine or tryptophan. The D gene is left open where the match is weak. For some rows the clone size is stated as once, few or many, or as a class when expanded; others skip it.

J gene	V gene	clone size	D gene	CDR3 DNA	CDR3 protein
TRBJ2-1	TRBV10-3	NA	TRBD1	TGTGCCACCAGCCAAATACAGGGGACCAATGAGCAGTTCTTC	CATSQIQGTNEQFF
TRBJ2-1	TRBV5-1	NA	NA	TGCGCCAGCAGCTCGGAATCCGGGGGAGGGGGCAATGAGCAGTTCTTC	CASSSESGGGGNEQFF
TRBJ2-7	TRBV5-4	NA	TRBD1	TGTGCCAGCAGCTCTATGACAGGGGGCCTTAATGGCTACGAGCAGTACTTC	CASSSMTGGLNGYEQYF
TRBJ1-2	TRBV2	NA	TRBD1	TGTGCCAGCAGTTCAACAGGGGACGGCTACACCTTC	CASSSTGDGYTF
TRBJ1-5	TRBV7-9	NA	NA	TGTGCCAGCAGCCAGACAGCAGGTGAAAAGCCCCAGCATTTT	CASSQTAGEKPQHF
TRBJ1-2	TRBV27	once	NA	TGTGCCAGCAGCCCAGACACAAACTATGGCTACACCTTC	CASSPDTNYGYTF
TRBJ2-7	TRBV25-1	NA	TRBD2	TGTGCCAGCAGTGGGACTAGCGGGGGGCGGTACGAGCAGTACTTC	CASSGTSGGRYEQYF
TRBJ1-2	TRBV4-1	few	TRBD1	TGCGCCAGCAGCCAAGAAAACAGGGGGATTGGCTACACCTTC	CASSQENRGIGYTF
TRBJ1-4	TRBV4-1	NA	NA	TGCGCCAGCAGCCAACTAACAGGGTTTGCAACTAATGAAAAACTGTTTTTT	CASSQLTGFATNEKLFF
TRBJ2-6	TRBV10-3	NA	NA	TGTGCCATCCCCGGGGACTCTGGGGCCAACGTCCTGACTTTC	CAIPGDSGANVLTF
TRBJ2-7	TRBV28	once	NA	TGTGCCAGCAGTCCCAACGGGGCGGGGGCTCACTACGAGCAGTACTTC	CASSPNGAGAHYEQYF